This T cell receptor (beta chain) was profiled in a study of spatial heterogeneity in lung cancer. Overall study: Combinations of a unique TCR and a UMI were tallied in raw reads, and on average each appeared more than ten times.

TCRdb analysed the 5' RACE reads with MiXCR anew, one entry per CDR3 protein. The repertoire consists of more than 10,000 distinct CDR3 sequences, with approximately 5% occurring once and the leading ten covering 36%. As to time point: sample taken at primary tumor resection. Without sorting, whole RNA was sequenced from tumor, nontumor lung or frozen PBMC. Broader study findings: Expanded intratumoral alpha and beta TCR counts tracked tumor mutation counts.

Comment on this clonotype: What it binds is not known.

V was clipped by 0 bases and J by 4 bases, with 6 bases between them. Germline V gives CDR1 SGHAT, CDR2 FQNNGV. The length of the CDR3 is 13 residues. The chain employs TRBV11-2 and TRBJ1-2, with D unclear. This TCR derives from a male donor with early-stage non-small cell lung cancer. This material consisted of lung tumor tissue, taken at surgery. In DNA form, the CDR3 reads TGTGCCAGCAGCTTAGACGGACTCTATGGCTACACCTTC. It codes for CASSLDGLYGYTF.